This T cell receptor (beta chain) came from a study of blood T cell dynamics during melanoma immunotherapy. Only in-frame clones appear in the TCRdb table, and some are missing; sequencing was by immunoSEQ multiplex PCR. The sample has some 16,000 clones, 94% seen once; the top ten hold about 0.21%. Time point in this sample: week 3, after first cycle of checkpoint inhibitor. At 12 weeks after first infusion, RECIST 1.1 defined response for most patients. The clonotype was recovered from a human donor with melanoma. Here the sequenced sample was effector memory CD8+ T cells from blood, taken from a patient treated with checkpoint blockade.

CDR3 in DNA: TGTGCCAGCAGTGAGTTGTTTGCCAGCCTAAGGGATGGCTACACCTTC. This encodes CASSELFASLRDGYTF. The chain carries TRBV6-1 and TRBJ1-2; no clear D gene. CDR3 size: 16 residues. The germline gives CDR1 MNHNS, CDR2 SASEGT. The V end lost 3 bases, the J end lost 6 bases, and 20 bases lay between the germline ends.